This T cell receptor beta chain was identified during a study of cytomegalovirus exposure and HLA in healthy donors. PCR primers comprised 60 Vbeta and 13 Jbeta primers. Study processing details: About 10 million shared chains were among the about 80 million unique TCR beta chains that a later analysis counted. Method: immunoSEQ multiplex PCR; TCRdb's copy keeps in-frame clones and lacks some. V and J calls plus clone size are reproduced from that table; the DNA served to infer D and trimming. The sample includes about 130,000 clones, under 85% of them seen just once. Study results and caveats: Cytomegalovirus status was reportedly diagnosed by the classifier with high sensitivity and specificity. Overall, approximately 180 TCR beta chains were annotated as cytomegalovirus-associated.

Germline CDR1 reads MGHRA; CDR2 reads YSYEKL. The V and J ends lost 4 bases and 0 bases, in that order; junction bases with no gene match: 7. CDR3 length: 16 residues. This clone was recorded a few times. Antigen specificity is unknown. This TCR derives from a boy aged 10-17 years in good health and CMV-seronegative. What was sequenced was PBMCs. The V and J genes are TRBV4-1 and TRBJ1-1; TRBD1 matches at 8 bases. CDR3 in DNA: TGCGCCAGCAGCCCCCCCGGACAGGGCATGAACACTGAAGCTTTCTTT. It is translated as CASSPPGQGMNTEAFF.